Given below is one T cell receptor (beta chain) in context. This specimen belongs to a study of blood T cell repertoires in COVID-19. The overall study: Sample material is recorded as cDNA or gDNA derived from T cells, B-cell-depleted T cells, or PBMCs.

This CDR3 is 14 amino acids long. After removal of 11 bases from V and 4 bases from J, the junction contained 11 bases not matched to a gene. Germline-derived CDR1 and CDR2 are MDHEN and SYDVKM. Source study methods: Estimated nucleated cell counts came from reference gene primer amplification. TCRdb's table, derived via immunoSEQ multiplex PCR, lists solely in-frame clones and lacks some. The DNA gave D and trimming, while V, J and clone size come from that table. This sample yields tens of thousands of clones, of which more than 75% are seen a single time; 4.5% to 6% belongs to the top ten. The specimen sequenced was peripheral blood. V usage is TRBV28 and J usage is TRBJ2-5; 9 bases agree with TRBD2. This receptor was identified in a woman over 75 with active COVID-19. The CDR3 nucleotides are TGTGCCGCACGGAGCGGGAGGAAAGGAGAGACCCAGTACTTC. Protein sequence: CAARSGRKGETQYF. Drawing the rest from reference TRBV28 and TRBJ2-5, the complete variable domain is DVKVTQSSRYLVKRTGEKVFLECVQDMDHENMFWYRQDPGLGLRLIYFSYDVKMKEKGDIPEGYSVSREKKERFSLILESASTNQTSMYLCAARSGRKGETQYFGPGTRLLVL.